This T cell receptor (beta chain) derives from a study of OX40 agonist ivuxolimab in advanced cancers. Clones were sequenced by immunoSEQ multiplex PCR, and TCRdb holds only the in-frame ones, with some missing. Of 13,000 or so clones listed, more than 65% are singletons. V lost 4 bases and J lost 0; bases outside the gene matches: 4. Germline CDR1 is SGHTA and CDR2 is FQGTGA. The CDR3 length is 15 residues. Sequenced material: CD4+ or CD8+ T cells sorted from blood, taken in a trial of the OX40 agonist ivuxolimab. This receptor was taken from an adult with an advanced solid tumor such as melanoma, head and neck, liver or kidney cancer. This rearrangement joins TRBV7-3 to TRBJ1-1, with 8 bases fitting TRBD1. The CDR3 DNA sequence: TGTGCCAGCAGCTGGGACAGGACCCTGAACACTGAAGCTTTCTTT. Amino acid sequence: CASSWDRTLNTEAFF. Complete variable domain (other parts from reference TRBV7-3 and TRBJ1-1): GAGVSQTPSNKVTEKGKYVELRCDPISGHTALYWYRQSLGQGPEFLIYFQGTGAADDSGLPNDRFFAVRPEGSVSTLKIQRTERGDSAVYLCASSWDRTLNTEAFFGQGTRLTVV.